This T cell receptor (beta chain) derives from a study of blood T cell repertoires in COVID-19. On the study more broadly: Acute and convalescent COVID-19 specimens originated in the United States, Italy and Spain.

TCRdb's table, derived via immunoSEQ multiplex PCR, lists solely in-frame clones and lacks some. This table has 280,000 or so clones, around 88% appearing once. This CDR3 contains 17 residues. Trimming removed 9 bases at V and 0 bases at J, with 21 bases between. Looked up from germline, CDR1 is MDHEN and CDR2 is SYDVKM. This TCR was recovered from a woman aged 30 to 39 who had recovered from COVID-19. Sequenced sample: peripheral blood. The rearrangement links TRBV28 to TRBJ1-3; D unresolved. This chain's CDR3 is CASIVSRGVSSGNTIYF. The CDR3 nucleotides read TGTGCCAGTATAGTTTCCCGCGGGGTAAGCTCTGGAAACACCATATATTTT. Drawing the rest from reference TRBV28 and TRBJ1-3, the complete variable domain is DVKVTQSSRYLVKRTGEKVFLECVQDMDHENMFWYRQDPGLGLRLIYFSYDVKMKEKGDIPEGYSVSREKKERFSLILESASTNQTSMYLCASIVSRGVSSGNTIYFGEGSWLTVV.